These 20 T cell receptor beta chains came from one sample sequenced in a study of T cells in localized non-small cell lung cancer (dated by TCRdb to the early 2020s). Receptor amplification or capture employed the immunoSEQ multiplex PCR assay. TCRdb obtained this table from immuneACCESS and retained in-frame rearrangements with V and J assigned. These tables miss some clones; where compared with another copy, unresolved V genes account for less than half of the shortfall, and the remainder is unexplained. This sample holds some 1,200 clones; 27% were observed only once. The ten largest clones represent roughly 34% of the sample. Source: normal lung tissue next to the tumor, taken before any cancer treatment. These receptors all stem from a male donor aged 60 or over with stage II squamous cell lung carcinoma.

This clone has just a few counts. The chain recombines TRBV11-3 with TRBJ2-1; tentative D call: TRBD2 (6 bases). The germline V and J ends were trimmed by 5 bases and 7 bases, with 15 bases remaining between them. CDR3 length equals 14 residues. The germline CDR1 and CDR2 sequences are SGHNT and YENEEA. CDR3 DNA: TGTGCCAGCAGCCCCTCCATCGGACTAAATGAGCAGTTCTTC. Translation: CASSPSIGLNEQFF.

CDR3 sequence: CASSLGAGGNQPQHF. The CDR3 DNA sequence: TGTGCCAGCAGCTTAGGGGCAGGGGGCAATCAGCCCCAGCATTTT. The chain has TRBV11-3 and TRBJ1-5, with D tentatively TRBD1 (6 bases). V lost 1 base, J lost 2 bases, and 9 bases lay in between. Germline V gene sequence: CDR1 SGHNT, CDR2 YENEEA. The CDR3 is 15 amino acids.

This clone was recorded a few times. The V and J genes are TRBV28 and TRBJ2-5, with a weak D call TRBD1 (6 bases). The germline CDR1 and CDR2 sequences are MDHEN and SYDVKM. The CDR3 loop spans 13 amino acids. V shed 6 bases and J shed 5 bases, with 13 bases lying between them. CDR3 DNA sequence: TGTGCCAGCAGGCAACAGGGTCCGGAGACCCAGTACTTC. Amino acid sequence: CASRQQGPETQYF.

This clone came up a few times. The V call is TRBV6-8, the J call TRBJ2-5; D could derive from TRBD1 or TRBD2 (5 bases each). Germline CDR1 MNHGY, CDR2 SAAAGT. V lost 5 bases to trimming and J lost 4 bases, with 23 bases between them. The CDR3 has 17 residues. The CDR3 bases are TGTGCCAGCAGTAACCCCCCACATAGGGGAGTAGCAGAGACCCAGTACTTC. Protein product: CASSNPPHRGVAETQYF.

In this sample, this clone turned up a few times. In DNA form, the CDR3 reads TGTGCCACCAGCAGAGATGACTTTTTATTCTACAATGAGCAGTTCTTC. Amino acid sequence: CATSRDDFLFYNEQFF. The V gene is TRBV15, the J gene TRBJ2-1; D is ambiguous. The CDR3 length is 16 residues. V gave up 0 bases and J gave up 3 bases, with 12 bases separating them. From germline, CDR1 is LNHNV and CDR2 YYDKDF (reference sequence).

CDR3: CASGLLPDTQYF. In DNA form, the CDR3 reads TGTGCTAGTGGTTTGTTGCCGGATACGCAGTATTTT. The gene calls are TRBV12-5 and TRBJ2-3; D is ambiguous. Trimming pared 2 bases from V and 6 bases from J, leaving 6 bases between. The CDR3 extends over 12 amino acids. Germline assignment: CDR1 LGHNT and CDR2 FRNRAP.

The gene calls are TRBV19 and TRBJ2-6; weak D call: TRBD1 (6 bases). Germline assignment: CDR1 LNHDA and CDR2 SQIVND (reference sequence). V was cut by 9 bases and J by 4 bases, with 13 bases left in between. This CDR3 has 14 amino acids. In DNA form, the CDR3 reads TGTGCCAGCAGTGTCGGGACAGGGGCCAACGTCCTGACTTTC. It encodes CASSVGTGANVLTF.

This clone was counted between two and nine times. The chain joins TRBV28 to TRBJ1-2; 7 nucleotides align to TRBD1. The CDR3 has 14 amino acids. Germline assignment: CDR1 MDHEN and CDR2 SYDVKM. V was pared by 2 bases and J by 7 bases, with 7 bases of the junction left unmatched. The CDR3, as DNA: TGTGCCAGCAGTTTAGGGGGACAGTACAGTGGCTACACCTTC. Protein: CASSLGGQYSGYTF.

The rearrangement uses TRBV6-8 and TRBJ2-3, with D possibly TRBD1 on 5 matching bases. The V end lost 2 bases, the J end lost 0 bases, and 9 bases lay between the germline ends. CDR3 length: 15 residues. Per germline, CDR1 MNHGY and CDR2 SAAAGT. CDR3 nucleotide sequence: TGTGCCAGCAGTTACCGACAGACCAGCACAGATACGCAGTATTTT. It yields the protein CASSYRQTSTDTQYF.

This clone occurred a few times. The rearrangement joins TRBV27 to TRBJ2-3; the D gene is possibly TRBD1 (6 bases). This CDR3 has 13 residues. The germline CDR1 and CDR2 sequences are MNHEY and SMNVEV (reference sequence). Deletions cut 3 bases from V and 4 bases from J, with 8 bases between. This chain's CDR3 is CASSFYRADTQYF. CDR3 sequence (DNA): TGTGCCAGCAGTTTTTACAGGGCAGATACGCAGTATTTT.

This clone is labeled as large. The V call is TRBV29-1, the J call TRBJ1-1, with 8 bases aligning to TRBD1. Trimming took 6 bases from V and 1 from J; bases not matched to a gene: 4. Germline CDR1 and CDR2: SQVTM and ANQGSEA. CDR3 length: 13 amino acids. The CDR3 DNA follows: TGCAGCGTCGGGGACAGGCCGAACACTGAAGCTTTCTTT. This translates into CSVGDRPNTEAFF.

The rearrangement links TRBV10-3 to TRBJ1-5; D is perhaps TRBD1 (5 bases). Trimming stripped 11 bases from V and 2 bases from J, with 10 bases between. Germline V gives CDR1 ENHRY, CDR2 SYGVKD. The CDR3 sequence is 12 residues long. The CDR3, as DNA: TGTGCCGGCAGCAGGGGCAATCAGCCCCAGCATTTT. Protein: CAGSRGNQPQHF.

Sample share makes this clone medium-sized. The genes are TRBV9 and TRBJ2-1; perhaps TRBD2 as D (5 bases). Trimming took 2 bases from V and 7 from J, leaving 16 bases between them. The CDR3 runs to 15 residues. From germline, CDR1 is SGDLS and CDR2 YYNGEE. The CDR3 nucleotides are TGTGCCAGCAGCGTCAAAACGGGATTGGGGAATGAGCAGTTCTTC. Protein sequence: CASSVKTGLGNEQFF.

This clone was counted a few times. J is TRBJ2-3 and V is TRBV6-8, with a weak D call TRBD2 (5 bases). This CDR3 spans 15 amino acids. Germline V gene sequence: CDR1 MNHGY, CDR2 SAAAGT. V lost 5 bases to trimming and J lost 6 bases, with 18 bases between them. Written as DNA, the CDR3 is TGTGCCAGCAGTACCACGGGCGGGTTTAGGGATACGCAGTATTTT. Protein product: CASSTTGGFRDTQYF.

The CDR3 loop is CASSRTSGMETQYF. The CDR3 DNA sequence: TGTGCCAGCTCCAGGACTAGCGGGATGGAGACCCAGTACTTC. The chain is built from TRBV18 and TRBJ2-5, with TRBD2 matching 12 bases. The V gene end was trimmed by 6 bases and the J gene end by 5 bases; junction bases not matched to a gene: 4. The germline V gene has CDR1 KGHSH and CDR2 LQKENI. This CDR3 comprises 14 residues.

This clone was picked up a small number of times. The rearrangement links TRBV15 to TRBJ2-1; 8 bases fit TRBD2. The J segment lost 3 bases and the V segment lost 6 bases, leaving 13 bases of the junction unmatched. This CDR3 region has 17 residues. CDR1 is LNHNV, CDR2 YYDKDF, per germline (reference sequence). Written as DNA, the CDR3 is TGTGCCACCAGGCCTGGGCCACTAGCGGACGGCTACAATGAGCAGTTCTTC. Translation gives CATRPGPLADGYNEQFF.

V and J are TRBV5-1 and TRBJ2-1; 7 bases are shared with TRBD1. CDR1 is SGHRS, CDR2 YFSETQ, per germline. Trimming removed 5 bases from V and 4 bases from J; junction bases left unmatched: 9. The CDR3 runs to 15 residues. CDR3 DNA sequence: TGCGCCAGCAGACTACAGGGGTTTCTGTACAATGAGCAGTTCTTC. It specifies CASRLQGFLYNEQFF.

This clone occurred a few times. The CDR3 bases are TGTGCCAGCAGTTCCTCTACAGGGCACCAAGAGACCCAGTACTTC. As protein: CASSSSTGHQETQYF. The V gene is TRBV11-3, the J gene TRBJ2-5, with D maybe TRBD1 (6 bases). V was clipped by 6 bases and J by 0 bases, with 14 bases between them. The CDR3 consists of 15 residues. Germline CDR1 is SGHNT and CDR2 is YENEEA.

This clone was recorded a few times. The rearrangement links TRBV19 to TRBJ2-1; TRBD1 aligns across 10 bases. CDR3 length: 15 residues. V lost 4 bases to trimming and J lost 2 bases; unmatched junction nucleotides: 2. Germline V gives CDR1 LNHDA, CDR2 SQIVND (reference sequence). The CDR3 is CASSRDRGTYNEQFF. The CDR3 DNA reads TGTGCCAGTAGTAGGGACAGGGGAACCTACAATGAGCAGTTCTTC.

This CDR3 reads CSVVTGDHTEAFF. As DNA, the CDR3 is TGCAGCGTTGTTACCGGGGATCACACTGAAGCTTTCTTT. The rearrangement uses TRBV29-1 and TRBJ1-1; D not resolved. The germline V and J ends were trimmed by 4 bases and 3 bases, with 12 bases remaining between them. The germline V gene encodes CDR1 SQVTM and CDR2 ANQGSEA. This CDR3 is 13 amino acids long.